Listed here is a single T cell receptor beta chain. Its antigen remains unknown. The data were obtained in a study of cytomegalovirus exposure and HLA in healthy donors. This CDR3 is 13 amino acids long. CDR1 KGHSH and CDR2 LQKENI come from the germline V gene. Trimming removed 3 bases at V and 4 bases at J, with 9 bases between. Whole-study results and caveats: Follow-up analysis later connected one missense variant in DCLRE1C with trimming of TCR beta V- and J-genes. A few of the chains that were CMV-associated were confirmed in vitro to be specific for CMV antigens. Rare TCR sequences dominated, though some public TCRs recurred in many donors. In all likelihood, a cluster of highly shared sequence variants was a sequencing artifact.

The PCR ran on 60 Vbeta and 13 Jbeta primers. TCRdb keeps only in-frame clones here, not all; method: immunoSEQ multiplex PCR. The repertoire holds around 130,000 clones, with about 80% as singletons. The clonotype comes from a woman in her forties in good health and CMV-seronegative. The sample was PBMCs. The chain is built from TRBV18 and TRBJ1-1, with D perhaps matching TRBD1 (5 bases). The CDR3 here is CASSPGGITEAFF. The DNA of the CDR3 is TGTGCCAGCTCACCGGGGGGTATCACTGAAGCTTTCTTT.